The entry below gives a single T cell receptor (beta chain) sequence along with its context. Its matching antigen is unknown. Lesional scalp punch biopsies and peripheral blood came from alopecia areata patients. The data stem from a study of CD8+ T cells in alopecia areata. Germline CDR1 LGHNA, CDR2 YNFKEQ. Trimming left V 0 bases short and J 0 bases short, with 14 bases between. The CDR3 is made up of 18 amino acids. RNA, once extracted, was reverse transcribed into cDNA for use as the sequencing template. The repertoire was sequenced with immunoSEQ multiplex PCR; TCRdb's copy has only in-frame clones and lacks some. This sample yields 110,000 or so clones, of which approximately 38% are seen a single time; approximately 3.1% belongs to the top ten. Notes on the study in general: Especially in alopecia totalis/universalis, lesional scalp showed greater clonality than normal scalp did.

This receptor was identified in a human donor with alopecia areata. The sequencing sample was made of CD4+ T cells sorted from blood. This chain uses TRBV4-2 with TRBJ2-2; D unresolved. The CDR3 DNA reads as TGTGCCAGCAGCCAAGATTGGTTTGTGAATCCGAACACCGGGGAGCTGTTTTTT. Translated: CASSQDWFVNPNTGELFF.